One and the same sample provided the 24 T cell receptor beta chains below, sequenced in a study of CD39 and CD103 CD8 tumor-infiltrating T cells. The data were produced by immunoSEQ multiplex PCR, yet TCRdb's version contains in-frame clones alone and is incomplete. The data contain some 3,000 clones, about 80% of them singletons. Specimen: CD39- CD103- CD8+ T cells sorted from the tumor. Subset of the sample: CD103-CD39- double-negative CD45RA- CD8 T cells. These receptors all come from a human donor with head and neck squamous cell carcinoma.

V usage is TRBV5-5 and J usage is TRBJ2-1; possible D gene TRBD2, 6 bases. V lost 2 bases, J lost 4 bases, and 22 bases lay in between. There are 18 residues in the CDR3. Germline lookup yields CDR1 SGHKS and CDR2 YYEKEE (reference sequence). In nucleotides, the CDR3 is TGTGCCAGCAGCTTAGCGGGCCACCTCCCAATAACTTACAATGAGCAGTTCTTC. It is translated as CASSLAGHLPITYNEQFF. Combining the CDR3 with reference TRBV5-5 and TRBJ2-1 gives the whole variable domain DAGVTQSPTHLIKTRGQQVTLRCSPISGHKSVSWYQQVLGQGPQFIFQYYEKEERGRGNFPDRFSARQFPNYSSELNVNALLLGDSALYLCASSLAGHLPITYNEQFFGPGTRLTVL.

This chain joins TRBV29-1 and TRBJ1-2; D might be TRBD1 (5 bases). Trimming removed 8 bases at V and 7 bases at J, with 32 bases between. Germline V CDR1 and CDR2: SQVTM, ANQGSEA. The length of the CDR3 is 17 residues. For the CDR3, the DNA is TGCAGCTGTGAAGTCCTCATTACAGGAATCAGTCATCGTGGCTACACCTTC. This encodes CSCEVLITGISHRGYTF.

The V and J genes are TRBV10-2 and TRBJ2-1, with D unclear. The CDR3 has 14 residues. The germline V gene has CDR1 WSHSY and CDR2 SAAADI. V lost 0 bases and J lost 5, with 8 bases in between. CDR3 sequence reads: CASSESRSHNEQFF. Written as DNA, the CDR3 is TGCGCCAGCAGTGAGTCTCGTTCCCACAATGAGCAGTTCTTC.

The chain combines TRBV27 with TRBJ2-7; TRBD1 aligns across 9 bases. The CDR3 runs to 13 residues. V lost 5 bases and J lost 5; bases outside the gene matches: 4. In germline, CDR1 is MNHEY, CDR2 SMNVEV (reference sequence). The CDR3 is CASSLTGGHEQYF. DNA for the CDR3: TGTGCCAGCAGTCTAACAGGGGGCCACGAGCAGTACTTC.

The chain has TRBV7-9 and TRBJ1-1; unclear D gene. V lost 8 bases, J lost 1 base, and 14 bases lay in between. Germline V CDR1 and CDR2: SEHNR, FQNEAQ (reference sequence). The CDR3 is 14 residues long. Written as DNA, the CDR3 is TGTGCCAGCTTCCCCGCGGAGACGAACACTGAAGCTTTCTTT. Translating gives CASFPAETNTEAFF. Based on the CDR3 plus reference TRBV7-9 and TRBJ1-1, the full variable domain is DTGVSQNPRHKITKRGQNVTFRCDPISEHNRLYWYRQTLGQGPEFLTYFQNEAQLEKSRLLSDRFSAERPKGSFSTLEIQRTEQGDSAMYLCASFPAETNTEAFFGQGTRLTVV.

The chain joins TRBV27 to TRBJ2-1, with a weak D call TRBD1 (5 bases). V was cut by 4 bases and J by 7 bases, with 11 bases left in between. The CDR3 extends over 13 amino acids. The germline gives CDR1 MNHEY, CDR2 SMNVEV (reference sequence). CDR3 DNA: TGTGCCAGCAGTTGGTCCGCAGGGAATGAGCAGTTCTTC. Translating gives CASSWSAGNEQFF.

The chain joins TRBV25-1 to TRBJ1-2; 9 bases align to TRBD1. J lost 6 bases, V lost 4 bases, and 6 bases had no gene match. CDR1 and CDR2 from the germline V gene are MGHDK and SYGVNS. This CDR3 comprises 14 residues. CDR3: CASSGLDRGHGYTF. Here the CDR3 DNA reads TGTGCCAGCAGTGGTTTGGACAGGGGCCATGGCTACACCTTC.

V usage is TRBV13 and J usage is TRBJ2-5; 7 nucleotides agree with TRBD1. The CDR3 spans 14 residues. The germline V gene encodes CDR1 PRHDT and CDR2 FYEKMQ (reference sequence). The V and J ends lost 5 bases and 1 base, in that order; junction bases with no gene match: 4. The CDR3, as DNA: TGTGCCAGCAGCCTGGGACAGATCCAAGAGACCCAGTACTTC. It translates to CASSLGQIQETQYF.

The gene calls are TRBV4-3 and TRBJ2-3; TRBD2 matches 8 bases. The CDR3 covers 16 residues. Trimming removed 3 bases from V and 6 bases from J; junction bases left unmatched: 11. Looked up from germline, CDR1 is LGHNA and CDR2 is YSLEER. DNA for the CDR3: TGCGCCAGCAGCCACGTTAAAGGCGGGGGGCGGGATACGCAGTATTTT. Residues: CASSHVKGGGRDTQYF.

The gene calls are TRBV25-1 and TRBJ2-2; D perhaps matches TRBD2 (6 bases). The CDR3 covers 16 residues. The V and J ends lost 1 base and 4 bases respectively, with 13 bases between them. CDR1 and CDR2 (germline): MGHDK, SYGVNS. The chain's CDR3 is CASSEWGGEITGELFF. The CDR3 bases are TGTGCCAGCAGTGAATGGGGCGGGGAGATCACCGGGGAGCTGTTTTTT.

This rearrangement joins TRBV23-1 to TRBJ2-7; D unresolved. TRBV23-1 is an open reading frame whose function is uncertain. The V and J ends lost 0 bases and 2 bases respectively, with 8 bases between them. There are 14 residues in the CDR3. CDR3 DNA: TGCGCCAGCAGTCAATCGTGGAGACCCTACGAGCAGTACTTC. Protein sequence: CASSQSWRPYEQYF.

This chain links TRBV7-8 with TRBJ2-3; D not resolved. The CDR3 is 13 amino acids. CDR1 and CDR2 from the germline V gene are SGHVS and FQNEAQ. The V and J ends lost 1 base and 2 bases respectively, with 4 bases between them. CDR3 nucleotide sequence: TGTGCCAGCAGCTTAGTCAACACAGATACGCAGTATTTT. It is translated as CASSLVNTDTQYF.

CDR3 sequence reads: CASSIGGEDEQFF. CDR3 DNA sequence: TGTGCCAGTAGTATCGGGGGAGAGGATGAGCAGTTCTTC. V gene TRBV19 combines with J gene TRBJ2-1, with D tentatively TRBD2 (6 bases). Trimming cost V 3 bases and J 8 bases, with 11 bases left between them. Germline CDR1 is LNHDA and CDR2 is SQIVND (reference sequence). This CDR3 contains 13 residues.

The chain couples TRBV12-5 to TRBJ1-2; D unresolved. Germline CDR1 LGHNT, CDR2 FRNRAP. The V gene lost 2 bases and the J gene lost 4 bases, with 17 bases spanning the gap. This CDR3 has 16 residues. As DNA, the CDR3 is TGTGCTAGTGGTTTGATACCTTTCAGTGGAGGCTATGGCTACACCTTC. It encodes CASGLIPFSGGYGYTF. Using reference TRBV12-5 and TRBJ1-2 for the parts outside the CDR3, the full variable domain is DARVTQTPRHKVTEMGQEVTMRCQPILGHNTVFWYRQTMMQGLELLAYFRNRAPLDDSGMPKDRFSAEMPDATLATLKIQPSEPRDSAVYFCASGLIPFSGGYGYTFGSGTRLTVV.

The rearrangement joins TRBV19 to TRBJ2-2, with 8 nucleotides matching TRBD2. There are 17 residues in the CDR3. Germline CDR1 LNHDA, CDR2 SQIVND (reference sequence). V was pared by 0 bases and J by 4 bases, with 7 bases of the junction left unmatched. The CDR3 DNA reads as TGTGCCAGTAGTATAGATCGGGGGGGGCTCGGCACCGGGGAGCTGTTTTTT. Translated: CASSIDRGGLGTGELFF.

The genes are TRBV2 and TRBJ2-7; D might be TRBD2 (6 bases). The CDR3 consists of 16 residues. CDR1 is SNHLY and CDR2 is FYNNEI in the germline V gene. Trimming shortened V by 6 bases and J by 0 bases, and 18 bases separated the two germline ends. CDR3 bases: TGTGCCAGCAGGCCCCTGGGACTCACGGGCTCCTACGAGCAGTACTTC. Translated, it gives CASRPLGLTGSYEQYF.

There are a few counts of this clone. The chain is built from TRBV5-1 and TRBJ1-1; D gene uncertain. This CDR3 region has 14 residues. The germline gives CDR1 SGHRS, CDR2 YFSETQ. The V and J ends lost 4 bases and 6 bases respectively, with 16 bases between them. The CDR3 is CASSPGGSPPEAFF. DNA of the CDR3: TGCGCCAGCAGCCCGGGAGGGAGCCCCCCTGAAGCTTTCTTT.

The chain is built from TRBV7-2 and TRBJ2-7; 10 positions match TRBD1. The CDR3 consists of 14 residues. V lost 8 bases, J lost 3 bases, and 7 bases stayed unmatched. Germline-derived CDR1 and CDR2 are SGHTA and FQGNSA. CDR3 bases: TGTGCCAGCGGACCGCGGGACAGGGGCTACGAGCAGTACTTC. Its protein product is CASGPRDRGYEQYF.

On this clone itself: A junction boundary mismatches the germline segment, possibly from a read error. This rearrangement joins TRBV7-9 to TRBJ2-2, with D possibly being TRBD2 (5 bases). CDR1 and CDR2 (germline): SEHNR, FQNEAQ (reference sequence). The CDR3 has 17 amino acids. CDR3 nucleotides: TGTGCCAGCAGCCCACACGGGGTGGAGGCGAAAACCGGGGAGCTGTTTTTT. It is translated as CASSPHGVEAKTGELFF.

V gene TRBV30 combines with J gene TRBJ1-1; D is undetermined. Per the germline V gene, CDR1 is GTSNPN and CDR2 is SVGIG (reference sequence). The CDR3 is 11 amino acids. Trimming removed 0 bases from V and 6 bases from J, with 5 bases in between. The DNA for the CDR3 is TGTGCCTGGAGTGTATTATCTGAAGCTTTCTTT. It codes for CAWSVLSEAFF.

V is TRBV25-1 and J is TRBJ1-1, with 7 bases lining up with TRBD1. Germline trimming cut 6 bases from V and 6 bases from J; bases unmatched to any gene: 16. Germline V gene data show CDR1 as MGHDK and CDR2 as SYGVNS. The CDR3 runs to 16 residues. The CDR3 loop is CASSDLSTGNVAEAFF. The CDR3, as DNA: TGTGCCAGCAGCGATTTATCGACAGGGAACGTCGCTGAAGCTTTCTTT.

This chain connects TRBV7-2 to TRBJ1-6; 7 bases align to TRBD1. J lost 7 bases, V lost 5 bases, and 11 bases had no gene match. The germline CDR1 and CDR2 sequences are SGHTA and FQGNSA. The CDR3 has 16 amino acids. CDR3: CASSLSLGGTNSPLHF. The CDR3 nucleotides are TGTGCCAGCAGCCTGTCATTAGGGGGCACGAATTCACCCCTCCACTTT.

Concerning this clone itself: Other DNA sequences of this sample code for an identical CDR3. The chain has TRBV30 and TRBJ1-2; 9 nucleotides match TRBD1. The CDR3 loop spans 13 amino acids. Germline V CDR1 and CDR2: GTSNPN, SVGIG (reference sequence). V shed 1 base, J shed 6 bases, and the junction held 3 bases outside the gene matches. CDR3 nucleotide sequence: TGTGCCTGGAGTGATGGGACAGGGAATGGCTACACCTTC. Encoded protein: CAWSDGTGNGYTF.

V usage is TRBV5-6 and J usage is TRBJ1-2; tentative D call: TRBD1 (5 bases). Trimming shortened V by 1 base and J by 12 bases, and 19 bases separated the two germline ends. CDR3 length equals 14 residues. CDR1 is SGHDT, CDR2 YYEEEE, per germline. The chain's CDR3 is CASSLRSDSPSDTF. The DNA of the CDR3 is TGTGCCAGCAGCTTGAGATCCGACAGCCCATCGGACACCTTC.